This T cell receptor beta chain emerged from a study of beta chain features in type 1 diabetes. Study at large: What patients shared with healthy donors was a similar profile of age, gender and cell yields.

Findings and caveats of the study: Sequencing from cDNA could over-represent high-TCR-expressing cells. A potential influence of HLA type upon TCRB rearrangement remained unresolved herein.

V was pared by 2 bases and J by 2 bases, with 10 bases of the junction left unmatched. The CDR3 is made up of 17 amino acids. Germline V gene data show CDR1 as LNHNV and CDR2 as YYDKDF (reference sequence). Concerning this clone: The antigen is undetermined.

All of the isolated RNA was reverse transcribed, so expressed TCRB transcripts were sequenced. Average reads for naive, central memory and regulatory T cell samples were around 4 million. Produced via immunoSEQ multiplex PCR; TCRdb's table is partial and in-frame only. The table records under 800,000 clones, 15% to 18% of them present only once. The TCR originated in a man between 18 and 29 years old in good health. Material for sequencing was naive CD4+ T cells from blood. The chain couples TRBV15 to TRBJ1-1; TRBD1 aligns across 8 bases. The CDR3 reads CATSRSPGTGTNTEAFF. The CDR3 DNA reads TGTGCCACCAGCAGATCCCCCGGGACAGGCACTAACACTGAAGCTTTCTTT.